The TCR beta chain under discussion was sequenced for a study of PD-1 blockade in classical Hodgkin lymphoma. Regarding the study as a whole: Compared with healthy donors, newly diagnosed patients reportedly showed lower baseline TCR diversity. Some patients began nivolumab under 1 year after ASCT. These patients were excluded from later analyses. The study found complete responders had baseline diversity similar to newly diagnosed patients.

After autologous stem cell transplantation all patients relapsed, and prior brentuximab vedotin exposure differed between cohorts. Produced via immunoSEQ multiplex PCR; TCRdb's table is partial and in-frame only. Here the sample spans fewer than 90,000 clones, roughly nine tenths being singletons. Worth noting for this clone: Antigen: not known.

J lost 2 bases, V lost 1 base, and 3 bases had no gene match. Germline V lookup: CDR1 SGHNT, CDR2 YENEEA. The CDR3 runs to 16 residues. The sequence came from a human donor with classical Hodgkin lymphoma. The starting material was peripheral blood mononuclear cells (PBMCs), obtained at baseline. The V call is TRBV11-3, the J call TRBJ2-3, with 10 bases identical to TRBD1. The CDR3 DNA sequence: TGTGCCAGCAGCTTAGCCGGGACAGGGGCCACAGATACGCAGTATTTT. As protein: CASSLAGTGATDTQYF.